This paragraph covers one T cell receptor (beta chain) sequence. This clonotype was observed a few times. What this receptor recognizes is not known. No base-level quality is on record; no much larger clone is a single base apart. The donors were a few dozen Caucasian individuals from Russia, aged roughly 6 to 100 years, who were systemically healthy. Around 10 milliliters of peripheral blood were collected from each donor into EDTA-treated Vacutainer tubes. Ficoll-Paque density-gradient centrifugation was used to isolate PBMCs, with at least 6.5 million obtained per sample. Trizol reagent was used to extract total RNA from PBMCs, with at least 5 micrograms per sample. For every donor, an aliquot of PBMCs went through flow cytometry to measure the percentages of naive CD45RAhigh/CD27high T cells. The sample belongs to a study of blood T cells in healthy people across ages (dated by TCRdb to between 2015 and 2017). Broadly, across the study: In model experiments, template switching captured roughly one uniquely barcoded TCR beta cDNA molecule for every two T cells. Age-related changes in TCR beta repertoire diversity were measured in the study by deep sequencing normalized with unique cDNA molecular identifiers. To avoid experimental bias, donors of different ages were randomly spread across the sequencing lanes. Two additional independent replicas of 1 million unique cDNA reads from the same blood draw were analyzed for two donors (one aged 18 to 30 and one aged 80 or older). Donors were grouped into four age groups: young (average approximately 16 years), middle-aged (around 39), aged (around 60) and long-lived (just over 80).

Library preparation used 5' RACE. The sequencing machine was an Illumina HiSeq 2500. The second PCR ran for about 7 to 11 cycles and used a J-beta primer mix along with a sample-barcoded 5' primer. A template-switch 5' adaptor carrying 12 random nucleotides introduced a unique molecular identifier onto each TCR beta cDNA molecule. Each sample yielded at least 2.5 million CDR3-containing paired-end reads. First-strand cDNA synthesis was performed from all RNA using the Mint cDNA synthesis kit, with priming by a TRBC-specific oligonucleotide. All cDNA was treated with uracil-DNA glycosylase and then went through a first 18-cycle PCR with the universal primers M1SS and BC2_uni_R. Turning to the authors' computational methods: For normalization, 1 million high-quality reads were randomly selected from each sample, with every read carrying a distinct molecular identifier. Instead of being binned into consensus sequences, reads with shared molecular identifiers were discarded. MiTCR, with a Q25 quality threshold and the strictest error-elimination algorithm, was used for CDR3 identification, clonotype clustering and error correction. A nonparametric unseen species model using Euler transformation provided a lower-bound estimate of total TCR beta diversity. TCRdb reprocessing: public reads trimmed at Q25 with fastp, clones called with MiXCR, in-frame beta chains kept. One record per CDR3 amino acid sequence lists the most common genes and DNA. These V and J calls derive from TCRdb rather than the authors' analysis. This sample holds about 830,000 distinct CDR3 sequences; 58% were observed only once. The ten largest clones take up roughly 22% of the sample.

What the work shows at the level of the full study, not this receptor alone: Estimates of total diversity from one million sequenced T cells were regarded as lower bounds and underestimates. Compared with the aged group, more naive CD4+ T cells, fewer expanded clones and increased TCR diversity were shown by the long-lived group, suggesting age selection. Bulk unsorted PBMC profiling prevented conclusive comparison of naive and antigen-experienced compartments. The percentage of naive T cells measured by flow cytometry correlated strongly with observed TCR beta diversity. The CMV infection status of donors was not known, potentially confounding age-related changes in expanded clonotypes. Observed TCR beta diversity per million T cells fell roughly linearly with age, and a significant reduction was already apparent by age approximately 40.

Reading from cysteine to phenylalanine, the CDR3 counts 18 amino acids. The DNA shown is the 54-base CDR3, in frame from base 1. Trimming costs V 3 bases and J 0 bases, and their ends lie 19 bases apart. Via the germline V gene (reference sequence), CDR1 is LNHNV and CDR2 YYDKDF. The chain joins TRBV15 to TRBJ2-3, with no confidently assigned D gene. This receptor was identified in a man aged 25 to 40 in good health. The specimen sequenced was blood. CDR3 region: CATSSPGYTPTSTDTQYF. The DNA reads as follows: TGTGCCACCAGCAGTCCGGGCTACACTCCCACTAGCACAGATACGCAGTATTTT.